The sequence of this T cell receptor beta chain was determined in a study of blood T cell repertoires in COVID-19. Turning to the study itself: Sites in the United States, Italy and Spain provided acute and convalescent COVID-19 samples. The analysed material was cDNA or gDNA that came from T cells, B-cell-depleted T cells, or PBMCs.

Deletions cut 1 base from V and 0 bases from J, with 14 bases between. The CDR3 runs 16 residues. Per the germline V gene, CDR1 is SGHNT and CDR2 is YYREEE (reference sequence). The table lists this clone with a few counts. As processed by the authors: The assay estimated nucleated cells by amplifying reference gene primers. The repertoire was sequenced with immunoSEQ multiplex PCR; TCRdb's copy has only in-frame clones and lacks some. D and trimming were read from the DNA, whereas the V and J calls and clone size are those reported in that table. The repertoire holds over 150,000 clones, with about 88% as singletons.

Sample: peripheral blood. This clonotype originated in a man aged 45-65 years who had recovered from COVID-19. This chain connects TRBV5-4 to TRBJ2-7; D uncertain. This CDR3 reads CASSLYNSQSSYEQYF. In DNA form, the CDR3 reads TGTGCCAGCAGCTTGTACAACAGCCAAAGCTCCTACGAGCAGTACTTC.